Given below is one T cell receptor (beta chain) in context. No antigen is known for it. This entry is derived from a study of cytomegalovirus exposure and HLA in healthy donors. Study details: Inside one of the first data releases sat around 86 million unique TCRs taken from HLA-typed donors. Overall study results and limits: In vitro checks showed that a few CMV-associated chains really do target CMV antigens. The authors assumed roughly uniform sequencing depth across donors for presence/absence analyses.

The PCR made use of 60 Vbeta and 13 Jbeta primers. This table comes from immunoSEQ multiplex PCR, and its TCRdb copy is limited to in-frame clones, with some not included. The table has approximately 150,000 clones, roughly 79% seen once. This clonotype was sampled from a woman in her late teens or twenties in good health and CMV-seropositive. Material for sequencing was PBMCs.

The CDR3 DNA follows: TGTGCCAGCAGCGTAGCGGGACATGGTCATGAGCAGTTCTTC. It is translated as CASSVAGHGHEQFF. The chain links TRBV9 to TRBJ2-1; tentatively, D is TRBD1 (6 bases). The CDR3 spans 14 residues. V lost 0 bases, J lost 8 bases, and 12 bases lay in between. From germline, CDR1 is SGDLS and CDR2 YYNGEE. The full variable domain, with the rest looked up from reference TRBV9 and TRBJ2-1, is DSGVTQTPKHLITATGQRVTLRCSPRSGDLSVYWYQQSLDQGLQFLIQYYNGEERAKGNILERFSAQQFPDLHSELNLSSLELGDSALYFCASSVAGHGHEQFFGPGTRLTVL.